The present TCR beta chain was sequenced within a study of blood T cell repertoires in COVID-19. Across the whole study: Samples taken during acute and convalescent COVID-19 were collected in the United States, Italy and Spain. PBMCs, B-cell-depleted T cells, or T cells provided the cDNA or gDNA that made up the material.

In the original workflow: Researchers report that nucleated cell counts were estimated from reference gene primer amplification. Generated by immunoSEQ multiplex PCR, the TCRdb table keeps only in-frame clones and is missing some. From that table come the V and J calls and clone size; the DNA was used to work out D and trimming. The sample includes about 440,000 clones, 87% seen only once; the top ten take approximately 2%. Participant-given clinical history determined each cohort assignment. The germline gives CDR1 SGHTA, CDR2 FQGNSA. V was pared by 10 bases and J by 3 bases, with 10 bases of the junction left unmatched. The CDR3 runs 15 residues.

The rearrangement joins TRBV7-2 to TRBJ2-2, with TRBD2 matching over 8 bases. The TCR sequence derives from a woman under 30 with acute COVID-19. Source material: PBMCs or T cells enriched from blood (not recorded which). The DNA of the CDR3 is TGTGCCATCAAAAGTTTTAGCGGGGACACCGGGGAGCTGTTTTTT. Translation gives CAIKSFSGDTGELFF.